This TCR beta chain was identified during a study of cytomegalovirus exposure and HLA in healthy donors. The PCR made use of 60 Vbeta and 13 Jbeta primers. The repertoire was sequenced with immunoSEQ multiplex PCR; TCRdb's copy has only in-frame clones and lacks some. The sample has 60,000 or so clones, and its top ten clones hold about 9.1%. Per germline, CDR1 LGHNA and CDR2 YNFKEQ. The CDR3 spans 15 residues. The junction had 8 bases not matched to a gene; V was cut back by 4 bases and J by 6 bases. Sequencing was performed on PBMCs. V usage is TRBV4-2 and J usage is TRBJ2-1; 8 bases map to TRBD2. The source is a man in his fifties in good health and CMV-seropositive. The CDR3: CASSLTGGLANEQFF. In nucleotides, the CDR3 is TGTGCCAGCAGCCTGACTGGAGGACTAGCCAATGAGCAGTTCTTC.